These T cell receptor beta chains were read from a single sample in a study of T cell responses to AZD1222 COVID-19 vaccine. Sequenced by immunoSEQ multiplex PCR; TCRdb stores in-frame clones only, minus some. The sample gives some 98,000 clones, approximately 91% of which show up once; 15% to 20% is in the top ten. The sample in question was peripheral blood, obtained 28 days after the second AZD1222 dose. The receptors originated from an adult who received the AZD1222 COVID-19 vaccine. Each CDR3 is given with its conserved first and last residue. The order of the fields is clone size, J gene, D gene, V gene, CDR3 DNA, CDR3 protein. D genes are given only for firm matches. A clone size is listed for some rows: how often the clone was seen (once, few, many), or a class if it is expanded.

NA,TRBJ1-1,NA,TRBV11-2,TGTGCCAGCAGCTTAGTTGGGGGTAGGGACACTGAAGCTTTCTTT,CASSLVGGRDTEAFF
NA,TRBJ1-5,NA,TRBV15,TGTGCCACCAGCAGAGATCGGCAGCCCCAGCATTTT,CATSRDRQPQHF
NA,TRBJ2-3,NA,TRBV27,TGTGCCAGCAGTTTAAGGGGTACAGATACGCAGTATTTT,CASSLRGTDTQYF
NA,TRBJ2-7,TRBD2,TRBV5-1,TGCGCCAGCAGCTTGTTGCGGGAGGCACCCTATCAGCAGTACTTC,CASSLLREAPYQQYF
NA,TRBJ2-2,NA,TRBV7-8,TGTGCCAGCAGCTTAGTAAGAGCGAGGGTCGCCGGGGAGCTGTTTTTT,CASSLVRARVAGELFF
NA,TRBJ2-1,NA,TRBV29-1,TGCAGCGTTGAGCAGGGGGGACTAACTGAGCAGTTCTTC,CSVEQGGLTEQFF
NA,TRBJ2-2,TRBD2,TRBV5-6,TGTGCCAGCAGCTTATGGACTAGCGGGGCCCTAAACACCGGGGAGCTGTTTTTT,CASSLWTSGALNTGELFF
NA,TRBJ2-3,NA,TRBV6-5,TGTGCCAGCACCCGACGTGGGGTTGGCACAGATACGCAGTATTTT,CASTRRGVGTDTQYF
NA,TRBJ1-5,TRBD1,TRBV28,TGTGCCAGCAGTTTCCGGGACAGTTTCCAGCCCCAGCATTTT,CASSFRDSFQPQHF
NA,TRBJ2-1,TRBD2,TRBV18,TGTGCCAGCTCACCACCGGGACTAGCCGGCAATGAGCAGTTCTTC,CASSPPGLAGNEQFF
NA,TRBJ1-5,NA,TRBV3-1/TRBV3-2,TGTGCCAGCAGCCCGAACCGACACAGCAATCAGCCCCAGCATTTT,CASSPNRHSNQPQHF
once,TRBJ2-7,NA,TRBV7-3,TGTGCCAGCAGGGACTCCGACTACGAGCAGTACTTC,CASRDSDYEQYF
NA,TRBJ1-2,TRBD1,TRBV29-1,TGCAGCGCACCGGGACAGGGGAAACATGGCTACACCTTC,CSAPGQGKHGYTF
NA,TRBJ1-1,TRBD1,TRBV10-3,TGTGCCATCAGGACAGGGGCCGATAACGAAGCTTTCTTT,CAIRTGADNEAFF